Described below is a single T cell receptor beta chain sequence and its context. Its binding antigen is unknown. The sample holds no much larger clone one base away, and base qualities are not on file. TCR CDR3 regions were amplified from genomic DNA by multiplex PCR using the deep immunoSEQ assay. Extracted genomic DNA from each cell subset was distributed evenly across all wells of several immunoSEQ 96-well plates, and each plate was treated as a replicate. For sorted subsets, around 200 ng genomic DNA, equal to about 30,000 T cell genomes, was loaded into each replicate PCR. Purified libraries were quantified with a Qubit 3.0 fluorometer, sized on a Bioanalyzer 2100, and re-quantified with the KAPA Library Quantification kit. Each immunoSEQ 96-well plate was sequenced on its own single-read 150-cycle Illumina NextSeq 550 flow cell. In the original analysis: The immunoSEQ output contained only junctional sequences without quality scores, so filtering could not match that applied to full-length reads. Sequences were annotated with PyIR, a Python wrapper for IgBLAST v1.9, using IMGT germline references to assign V/J genes and CDR3. Reads were removed for weak V/J assignments (E-value above 1e-6), missing CDR3, stop codons, out-of-frame junctions, or ambiguous translated residues. V3J clonotypes were defined as sequences sharing the same inferred V gene, J gene, and CDR3 amino acid sequence. Percentage overlap between repertoires was computed as shared unique clonotypes divided by the size of the smaller repertoire. Three approaches were used to assess repertoire richness: RTK rarefaction, the Chao1 estimator, and Recon v2.1 estimates of unobserved clonotypes. Generation probabilities for all TCRbeta clonotypes obtained by the gDNA method from a handful of donors were computed using OLGA. The table comes from immuneACCESS by way of TCRdb, which keeps in-frame sequences with V and J called. Part of the clones is missing from these tables; in studies checked, under half for an unresolved V gene and the rest for unknown reasons. V, J and clone size were drawn from that table, and D and trimming were deduced from the DNA. For this sample there are roughly 2.2 million clones; 92% appear just once. In total, the top ten clones hold 0.37% of the sample.

This entry belongs to a study of shared clonotypes between healthy human individuals (dated by TCRdb to the early 2020s). At the level of the whole study: The cohort included a few men and two women between 18 and 49 years of age. Libraries were prepared and TCR repertoires were sequenced by different laboratories using diverse techniques, in order to increase sequencing depth and limit assay-specific biases. Between about 0.8 and 9 billion PBMCs per donor were obtained by leukapheresis. The study deeply sequenced blood TCR repertoires of five healthy adults to estimate repertoire size and the extent of clonotype sharing between individuals. For each donor, CD4 naive and CD4 memory were each given three plates, CD8 naive was given two plates, and CD8 memory was given one plate. Study-wide findings and limitations: Rarefaction of sorted-subset datasets indicated incomplete sequencing despite the large sequencing depth. The genetic and exposure-history diversity represented was limited by the small number of donors. Sampling was restricted to blood, and TCR repertoires in tissue are likely to differ from TCR repertoires in blood. Estimated clonotype richness was generally larger for naive than for memory subsets. Pairwise subsampling led to the expectation that sequencing depth would affect the degree of clonotype sharing among donors. Compared with non-shared clonotypes, the clonotypes found in all four sorted-subset donors had higher generation probabilities. Sharing across a few donors was observed for about 4.8% of naive CD4, over 3% of naive CD8, 2% to 2.5% of memory CD4, and over 0.3% of memory CD8 clonotypes.

The donors were healthy, HIV-negative adults who had no recently reported acute infections or vaccinations. Only Caucasian adults living in Nashville, Tennessee, USA were represented among the donors. CD4+ T cells were enriched by magnetic negative selection; naive cells were then positively selected on CD45RA, and the negative fraction formed the memory subset. Blood was obtained by leukapheresis, after which PBMCs were separated by Ficoll-Histopaque density gradient centrifugation and cryopreserved in liquid nitrogen vapor phase. Analytical flow cytometry was used to check the purity and quantity of each magnetically sorted T cell population. Genomic DNA was isolated from every sorted fraction and measured by UV absorbance on a Nanodrop 2000c. The germline ends are 3 bases apart after V is trimmed by 2 bases and J by 7 bases. In the germline V gene, CDR1 corresponds to SGHRS and CDR2 to YFSETQ. Reading from cysteine to phenylalanine, the CDR3 counts 11 amino acids. Only the CDR3 DNA is retained, 33 bases long and in frame from the first base.

The chain joins TRBV5-1 to TRBJ2-2, with an unclear D gene assignment. The sequence came from a man in his late teens or twenties in good health. Some clones in this sample may be carry-over from other donors' samples. Sequenced material: naive CD4+ T cells from PBMCs. The cell subset or site label for this specimen denotes: CD45RA+ positively selected. The CDR3 protein: CASSFNGELFF. The DNA is TGCGCCAGCAGCTTTAACGGGGAGCTGTTTTTT.